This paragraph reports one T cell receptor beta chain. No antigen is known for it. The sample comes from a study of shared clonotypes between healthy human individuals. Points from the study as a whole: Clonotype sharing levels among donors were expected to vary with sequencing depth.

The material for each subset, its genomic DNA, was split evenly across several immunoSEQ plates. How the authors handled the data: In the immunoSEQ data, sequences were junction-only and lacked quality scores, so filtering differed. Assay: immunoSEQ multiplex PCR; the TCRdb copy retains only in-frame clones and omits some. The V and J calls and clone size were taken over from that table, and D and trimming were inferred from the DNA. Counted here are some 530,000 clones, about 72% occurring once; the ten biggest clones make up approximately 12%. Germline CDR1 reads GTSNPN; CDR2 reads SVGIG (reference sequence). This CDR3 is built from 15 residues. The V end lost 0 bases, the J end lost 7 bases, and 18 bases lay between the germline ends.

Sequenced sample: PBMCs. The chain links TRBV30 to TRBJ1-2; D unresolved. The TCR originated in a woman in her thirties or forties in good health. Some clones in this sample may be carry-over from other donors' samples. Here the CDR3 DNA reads TGTGCCTGGAGTGTAGGGTGGGTTAACATGGTTGGCTACACCTTC. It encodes CAWSVGWVNMVGYTF.